A selection of T cell receptor beta chains follows, all from one sample in a study of blood T cell repertoires in COVID-19. Profiled with immunoSEQ multiplex PCR; TCRdb holds only in-frame clones, not every one. The data hold around 60,000 clones, with around 80% observed a single time. Sequenced: peripheral blood. The receptors were sampled from a man aged 30 to 45 with COVID-19, enrolled during active disease. Each CDR3 is given with its conserved first and last residue. The D gene is left open where the match is weak. The size entry is marked missing in some rows and otherwise reads once, few, many or a size class.

clone_size: NA
d_call: TRBD1
v_call: TRBV3-1/TRBV3-2
j_call: TRBJ2-7
cdr3_aa: CASSQGTGDGYEQYF
cdr3_nt: TGTGCCAGCAGCCAAGGGACAGGTGACGGCTACGAGCAGTACTTC

clone_size: NA
d_call: TRBD1
v_call: TRBV28
j_call: TRBJ2-7
cdr3_aa: CASSPDRVYEQYF
cdr3_nt: TGTGCCAGCAGTCCTGACAGGGTCTACGAGCAGTACTTC

clone_size: NA
d_call: NA
v_call: TRBV6-5
j_call: TRBJ2-7
cdr3_aa: CASSLQGLGTYEQYF
cdr3_nt: TGTGCCAGCAGTTTACAGGGATTGGGGACCTACGAGCAGTACTTC

clone_size: NA
d_call: NA
v_call: TRBV27
j_call: TRBJ1-6
cdr3_aa: CASSLSRSGYNSPLHF
cdr3_nt: TGTGCCAGCAGTTTATCCCGGTCAGGGTATAATTCACCCCTCCACTTT

clone_size: few
d_call: TRBD2
v_call: TRBV28
j_call: TRBJ2-5
cdr3_aa: CASSLREGWVETQYF
cdr3_nt: TGTGCCAGCAGTTTAAGGGAGGGATGGGTAGAGACCCAGTACTTC

clone_size: NA
d_call: TRBD1
v_call: TRBV6-6
j_call: TRBJ1-3
cdr3_aa: CASSSVRGLGNTIYF
cdr3_nt: TGTGCCAGCAGTTCCGTCAGGGGGCTAGGAAACACCATATATTTT

clone_size: NA
d_call: TRBD1
v_call: TRBV7-9
j_call: TRBJ2-7
cdr3_aa: CASRPGQGAREQYF
cdr3_nt: TGTGCCAGCAGACCGGGACAGGGGGCGCGGGAGCAGTACTTC

clone_size: NA
d_call: NA
v_call: TRBV7-2
j_call: TRBJ2-2
cdr3_aa: CASSPYTGELFF
cdr3_nt: TGTGCCAGCAGCCCATACACCGGGGAGCTGTTTTTT

clone_size: NA
d_call: NA
v_call: TRBV12-3/TRBV12-4
j_call: TRBJ2-7
cdr3_aa: CASSSGGSYEQYF
cdr3_nt: TGTGCCAGCAGTTCCGGGGGTTCCTACGAGCAGTACTTC

clone_size: few
d_call: NA
v_call: TRBV11-2
j_call: TRBJ2-7
cdr3_aa: CASSSTGVSSSEQYF
cdr3_nt: TGTGCCAGCAGCTCGACCGGGGTATCTTCTAGCGAGCAGTACTTC

clone_size: NA
d_call: TRBD1
v_call: TRBV19
j_call: TRBJ2-7
cdr3_aa: CASWDRGLSEQYF
cdr3_nt: TGTGCCAGCTGGGACAGGGGGCTCTCCGAGCAGTACTTC

clone_size: NA
d_call: NA
v_call: TRBV6-2/TRBV6-3
j_call: TRBJ2-4
cdr3_aa: CASSYGREVDIQYF
cdr3_nt: TGTGCCAGCAGTTACGGTAGGGAGGTAGACATTCAGTACTTC

clone_size: few
d_call: NA
v_call: TRBV7-9
j_call: TRBJ1-2
cdr3_aa: CASSPEGPNYGYTF
cdr3_nt: TGTGCCAGCAGCCCGGAGGGTCCCAACTATGGCTACACCTTC

clone_size: NA
d_call: TRBD1
v_call: TRBV27
j_call: TRBJ1-2
cdr3_aa: CASSSRTGGPLYGYTF
cdr3_nt: TGTGCCAGCAGTTCACGGACAGGGGGACCTTTGTATGGCTACACCTTC

clone_size: NA
d_call: TRBD1
v_call: TRBV28
j_call: TRBJ1-6
cdr3_aa: CASSQTGAGAISPLHF
cdr3_nt: TGTGCCAGCAGTCAGACAGGGGCAGGCGCTATTTCACCCCTCCACTTT

clone_size: NA
d_call: TRBD1
v_call: TRBV28
j_call: TRBJ2-3
cdr3_aa: CASSLSGTGPQSTDTQYF
cdr3_nt: TGTGCCAGCAGTCTAAGCGGGACAGGGCCCCAATCCACAGATACGCAGTATTTT

clone_size: NA
d_call: NA
v_call: TRBV6-5
j_call: TRBJ2-3
cdr3_aa: CASMPGDSSTDTQYF
cdr3_nt: TGTGCCAGCATGCCCGGGGACTCGAGCACAGATACGCAGTATTTT

clone_size: NA
d_call: NA
v_call: TRBV25-1
j_call: TRBJ2-3
cdr3_aa: CVKERFPDTQYF
cdr3_nt: TGTGTTAAAGAGCGTTTCCCAGATACGCAGTATTTT

clone_size: NA
d_call: NA
v_call: TRBV11-2
j_call: TRBJ2-7
cdr3_aa: CASSLSPYEQYF
cdr3_nt: TGTGCCAGCAGCCTAAGTCCTTACGAGCAGTACTTC

clone_size: once
d_call: NA
v_call: TRBV30
j_call: TRBJ1-3
cdr3_aa: CAWGNRATGNTIYF
cdr3_nt: TGTGCCTGGGGAAACAGGGCTACTGGAAACACCATATATTTT

clone_size: NA
d_call: TRBD2
v_call: TRBV13
j_call: TRBJ2-5
cdr3_aa: CASSLGQRLAGEGETQYF
cdr3_nt: TGTGCCAGCAGCTTAGGCCAGAGACTAGCGGGAGAGGGCGAGACCCAGTACTTC

clone_size: few
d_call: TRBD2
v_call: TRBV10-3
j_call: TRBJ2-1
cdr3_aa: CAITSGPPNEQFF
cdr3_nt: TGTGCCATTACTAGCGGGCCCCCAAATGAGCAGTTCTTC

clone_size: NA
d_call: NA
v_call: TRBV11-2
j_call: TRBJ2-7
cdr3_aa: CASSLVRGRAYEQYF
cdr3_nt: TGTGCCAGCAGCTTAGTTAGGGGCCGGGCCTACGAGCAGTACTTC

clone_size: NA
d_call: NA
v_call: TRBV9
j_call: TRBJ2-2
cdr3_aa: CASSLRSDGRLFF
cdr3_nt: TGTGCCAGCAGCCTTCGTTCCGATGGGCGACTGTTTTTT

clone_size: once
d_call: TRBD2
v_call: TRBV2
j_call: TRBJ2-3
cdr3_aa: CASSDLAGFTDTQYF
cdr3_nt: TGTGCCAGCAGTGACCTAGCGGGGTTCACAGATACGCAGTATTTT

clone_size: NA
d_call: TRBD1
v_call: TRBV28
j_call: TRBJ2-5
cdr3_aa: CASRKGAQETQYF
cdr3_nt: TGTGCCAGCAGAAAGGGGGCCCAAGAGACCCAGTACTTC

clone_size: NA
d_call: TRBD2
v_call: TRBV7-3
j_call: TRBJ2-5
cdr3_aa: CASSLVKAGGPETQYF
cdr3_nt: TGTGCCAGCAGCTTGGTAAAAGCGGGAGGGCCGGAGACCCAGTACTTC

clone_size: NA
d_call: NA
v_call: TRBV30
j_call: TRBJ2-3
cdr3_aa: CAWGGGGRQGGTDTQYF
cdr3_nt: TGTGCCTGGGGAGGGGGAGGAAGACAGGGAGGCACAGATACGCAGTATTTT

clone_size: NA
d_call: NA
v_call: TRBV5-5
j_call: TRBJ1-3
cdr3_aa: CASSPVLTGNTIYF
cdr3_nt: TGTGCCAGCAGCCCGGTCCTAACTGGAAACACCATATATTTT

clone_size: NA
d_call: NA
v_call: TRBV19
j_call: TRBJ1-2
cdr3_aa: CASSISRGNYGYTF
cdr3_nt: TGTGCCAGTAGTATCTCCAGGGGTAACTATGGCTACACCTTC

clone_size: few
d_call: NA
v_call: TRBV11-3
j_call: TRBJ2-5
cdr3_aa: CASSLDGLAMGKETQYF
cdr3_nt: TGTGCCAGCAGCTTAGATGGGCTAGCGATGGGAAAAGAGACCCAGTACTTC

clone_size: NA
d_call: NA
v_call: TRBV14
j_call: TRBJ2-3
cdr3_aa: CASSQDGASTDTQYF
cdr3_nt: TGTGCCAGCAGCCAAGACGGAGCTAGCACAGATACGCAGTATTTT

clone_size: NA
d_call: TRBD2
v_call: TRBV28
j_call: TRBJ2-7
cdr3_aa: CASGPGLGGEQYF
cdr3_nt: TGTGCCAGCGGCCCGGGACTAGGGGGCGAGCAGTACTTC

clone_size: NA
d_call: NA
v_call: TRBV5-6
j_call: TRBJ1-4
cdr3_aa: CASSPSGQGFANEKLFF
cdr3_nt: TGTGCCAGCAGCCCCTCGGGGCAGGGGTTTGCTAATGAAAAACTGTTTTTT

clone_size: NA
d_call: TRBD2
v_call: TRBV2
j_call: TRBJ2-1
cdr3_aa: CAKAGRSYNEQFF
cdr3_nt: TGTGCCAAAGCGGGAAGGTCCTACAATGAGCAGTTCTTC

clone_size: NA
d_call: TRBD1
v_call: TRBV11-3
j_call: TRBJ1-6
cdr3_aa: CASSSFDRGRVDSPLHF
cdr3_nt: TGTGCCAGCAGCTCCTTTGACAGGGGGAGGGTAGATTCACCCCTCCACTTT

clone_size: NA
d_call: TRBD2
v_call: TRBV27
j_call: TRBJ2-1
cdr3_aa: CASSHPGTSGYGKKFF
cdr3_nt: TGTGCCAGCAGCCACCCCGGGACTAGCGGGTACGGGAAGAAGTTCTTC

clone_size: NA
d_call: TRBD1
v_call: TRBV12-5
j_call: TRBJ2-7
cdr3_aa: CASGSGTGSYEQYF
cdr3_nt: TGTGCTAGTGGCTCCGGGACAGGGTCGTACGAGCAGTACTTC

clone_size: NA
d_call: TRBD1
v_call: TRBV9
j_call: TRBJ1-6
cdr3_aa: CASSVLTGGSPLHF
cdr3_nt: TGTGCCAGCAGCGTACTGACAGGGGGTTCACCCCTCCACTTT

clone_size: few
d_call: NA
v_call: TRBV6-6
j_call: TRBJ2-5
cdr3_aa: CASGADRVIETQYF
cdr3_nt: TGTGCCAGCGGGGCGGATAGGGTGATTGAGACCCAGTACTTC

clone_size: NA
d_call: NA
v_call: TRBV14
j_call: TRBJ2-1
cdr3_aa: CASSPLGSRGNEQFF
cdr3_nt: TGTGCCAGCAGCCCCCTAGGGTCCCGGGGTAATGAGCAGTTCTTC

clone_size: NA
d_call: TRBD1
v_call: TRBV11-3
j_call: TRBJ1-4
cdr3_aa: CASSSTGTNEKLFF
cdr3_nt: TGTGCCAGCAGTTCGACAGGGACTAATGAAAAACTGTTTTTT

clone_size: NA
d_call: TRBD2
v_call: TRBV6-1
j_call: TRBJ2-7
cdr3_aa: CASSELAGVTYEQYF
cdr3_nt: TGTGCCAGCAGTGAACTAGCGGGGGTTACCTACGAGCAGTACTTC

clone_size: NA
d_call: TRBD1
v_call: TRBV3-1/TRBV3-2
j_call: TRBJ2-7
cdr3_aa: CASSRTGAEQYF
cdr3_nt: TGTGCCAGCAGCCGGACAGGGGCCGAGCAGTACTTC

clone_size: NA
d_call: TRBD1
v_call: TRBV10-3
j_call: TRBJ1-5
cdr3_aa: CAISGDRDKSQPQHF
cdr3_nt: TGTGCCATCAGTGGGGACAGGGATAAGAGTCAGCCCCAGCATTTT

clone_size: NA
d_call: NA
v_call: TRBV12-3/TRBV12-4
j_call: TRBJ2-3
cdr3_aa: CASSLRGTDTQYF
cdr3_nt: TGTGCCAGCAGTCTCAGGGGTACAGATACGCAGTATTTT

clone_size: NA
d_call: TRBD1
v_call: TRBV7-9
j_call: TRBJ2-7
cdr3_aa: CASSLTGVGEQYF
cdr3_nt: TGTGCCAGCAGCCTCACAGGGGTGGGGGAGCAGTACTTC

clone_size: NA
d_call: TRBD2
v_call: TRBV5-1
j_call: TRBJ2-2
cdr3_aa: CASSLASGRADTGELFF
cdr3_nt: TGCGCCAGCAGCTTGGCCAGCGGGAGGGCGGACACCGGGGAGCTGTTTTTT

clone_size: NA
d_call: NA
v_call: TRBV5-4
j_call: TRBJ1-1
cdr3_aa: CASSLGYLVDTEAFF
cdr3_nt: TGTGCCAGCAGCCTGGGTTACTTAGTGGACACTGAAGCTTTCTTT

clone_size: NA
d_call: NA
v_call: TRBV5-8
j_call: TRBJ1-1
cdr3_aa: CASSSDPRDWGNTEAFF
cdr3_nt: TGTGCCAGCAGCTCCGATCCGAGGGACTGGGGAAACACTGAAGCTTTCTTT

clone_size: NA
d_call: TRBD2
v_call: TRBV7-9
j_call: TRBJ2-2
cdr3_aa: CASSLALAGLTGELFF
cdr3_nt: TGTGCCAGCAGCTTAGCTTTAGCGGGACTCACCGGGGAGCTGTTTTTT

clone_size: NA
d_call: TRBD1
v_call: TRBV19
j_call: TRBJ1-6
cdr3_aa: CASSMGTGASSYNSPLHF
cdr3_nt: TGTGCCAGTAGTATGGGGACAGGGGCTTCCTCCTATAATTCACCCCTCCACTTT

clone_size: NA
d_call: TRBD2
v_call: TRBV19
j_call: TRBJ2-7
cdr3_aa: CASSHTSGVAYEQYF
cdr3_nt: TGTGCCAGTAGTCATACTAGCGGGGTTGCCTACGAGCAGTACTTC

clone_size: NA
d_call: NA
v_call: TRBV5-6
j_call: TRBJ2-7
cdr3_aa: CASSFLSGSIYEQYF
cdr3_nt: TGTGCCAGCAGCTTCTTGTCAGGATCAATATACGAGCAGTACTTC

clone_size: NA
d_call: NA
v_call: TRBV4-1
j_call: TRBJ1-1
cdr3_aa: CASSLLPGGLNTEAFF
cdr3_nt: TGCGCCAGCAGCCTTCTTCCGGGTGGATTAAACACTGAAGCTTTCTTT